What follows is one TCR beta chain and its context. The CDR3 totals 14 residues. Looked up from germline, CDR1 is LNHDA and CDR2 is SQIVND (reference sequence). Trimming removed 5 bases at V and 7 bases at J, with 17 bases between. Authors' analysis steps: Using reference gene primer amplification, nucleated cell counts were estimated. Clones were read by immunoSEQ multiplex PCR, and TCRdb kept only the in-frame ones, dropping some. V and J calls and clone size are as listed in that table; D and trimming were resolved from the DNA. The sample gives approximately 75,000 clones, 80% of which show up once; roughly 13% is in the top ten. The data belong to a study of blood T cell repertoires in COVID-19. Turning to the study itself: The study drew acute and convalescent COVID-19 samples from the United States, Italy and Spain.

Seattle's cohort entered during active infection and was followed longitudinally. The V and J genes are TRBV19 and TRBJ1-2, with D possibly TRBD1 on 5 matching bases. This receptor was obtained from a man aged 50-60 years with COVID-19, enrolled during active disease. The sample comprised peripheral blood. CDR3 sequence (DNA): TGTGCCAGTAGTCCCAAAGCAGGACACTCTGGCTACACCTTC. It yields the protein CASSPKAGHSGYTF.